Each of the 10 T cell receptor beta chains below was sequenced from the same sample in a study of blood T cell repertoires in COVID-19. The table came from immunoSEQ multiplex PCR; TCRdb's copy has only in-frame clones and leaves some out. Found here are roughly 100,000 clones, about 90% of them singletons; the top ten hold 5.5% to 8%. Sequencing was performed on peripheral blood. The receptor source for this set is a young man with COVID-19, enrolled during active disease.

The J gene is TRBJ2-1, the V gene TRBV9, with a weak D call TRBD2 (6 bases). Germline lookup yields CDR1 SGDLS and CDR2 YYNGEE. CDR3 length: 16 residues. Trimming stripped 3 bases from V and 10 bases from J, with 23 bases between. The CDR3 protein is CASSAAGTPVPNEQFF. The CDR3 DNA is TGTGCCAGCAGCGCCGCCGGGACTCCCGTTCCGAACGAGCAGTTCTTC.

V usage is TRBV6-1 and J usage is TRBJ1-2; a weak D match, TRBD1 (5 bases). Germline CDR1 and CDR2: MNHNS and SASEGT. V shed 3 bases and J shed 4 bases, with 15 bases lying between them. The CDR3 is 15 residues long. The CDR3 DNA follows: TGTGCCAGCAGTGAGGCCTGGGGCCTAGGCTATGGCTACACCTTC. Translating gives CASSEAWGLGYGYTF.

The gene calls are TRBV6-5 and TRBJ1-1; D not resolved. Germline lookup yields CDR1 MNHEY and CDR2 SVGAGI. Trimming pared 8 bases from V and 1 base from J, leaving 11 bases between. The CDR3 runs to 13 residues. The CDR3 here is CASEAGENTEAFF. The DNA of the CDR3 is TGTGCCAGCGAAGCCGGGGAGAACACTGAAGCTTTCTTT.

This chain uses TRBV28 with TRBJ1-1, with a possible D match to TRBD1 (5 bases). Looked up from germline, CDR1 is MDHEN and CDR2 is SYDVKM. The germline V and J ends were trimmed by 5 bases and 1 base, with 14 bases remaining between them. This CDR3 spans 15 amino acids. The CDR3 region has the DNA TGTGCCAGCAGTCGCTTCCCGGGGGGGAACACTGAAGCTTTCTTT. Protein product: CASSRFPGGNTEAFF.

The chain links TRBV7-9 to TRBJ1-1; D unclear. V lost 2 bases, J lost 0 bases, and 7 bases lay in between. The CDR3 covers 14 residues. The germline CDR1 and CDR2 sequences are SEHNR and FQNEAQ (reference sequence). CDR3 in DNA: TGTGCCAGCAGCTTACTACTTCTGAACACTGAAGCTTTCTTT. Amino acid sequence: CASSLLLLNTEAFF.

This clone was observed once. CDR3 region: CASSLVASDEQFF. The CDR3 region has the DNA TGCGCCAGCAGCTTGGTGGCTAGCGATGAGCAGTTCTTC. The gene calls are TRBV5-1 and TRBJ2-1; TRBD2 might be the D (6 bases). CDR1 is SGHRS and CDR2 is YFSETQ in the germline V gene. The CDR3 runs to 13 residues. Trimming shortened V by 0 bases and J by 8 bases, and 9 bases separated the two germline ends.

V gene TRBV18 combines with J gene TRBJ2-1; D might be TRBD1 (6 bases). V was pared by 3 bases and J by 6 bases, with 18 bases between. The CDR3 is made up of 16 amino acids. Germline V gene lookup returns CDR1 KGHSH and CDR2 LQKENI. The CDR3 nucleotides read TGTGCCAGCTCACCCCTAGAGGGGGTAGGGGCCAATGAGCAGTTCTTC. This gives the protein CASSPLEGVGANEQFF. Complete variable domain (other parts from reference TRBV18 and TRBJ2-1): NAGVMQNPRHLVRRRGQEARLRCSPMKGHSHVYWYRQLPEEGLKFMVYLQKENIIDESGMPKERFSAEFPKEGPSILRIQQVVRGDSAAYFCASSPLEGVGANEQFFGPGTRLTVL.

The chain uses TRBV14 and TRBJ2-7; 9 bases line up with TRBD2. With V trimmed by 1 base and J by 4 bases, 8 bases remained unmatched. This CDR3 region has 16 residues. In germline, CDR1 is SGHDN, CDR2 FVKESK. This chain's CDR3 is CASSQVRREGPYEQYF. The CDR3 bases are TGTGCCAGCAGCCAAGTAAGGCGGGAGGGACCGTACGAGCAGTACTTC.

The CDR3 sequence is CASSSPREPFF. Written as DNA, the CDR3 is TGTGCCAGCAGCTCCCCCCGCGAGCCTTTCTTC. The chain uses TRBV7-9 and TRBJ2-1; D not certain. CDR3 length equals 11 residues. The V gene's germline CDR1 is SEHNR and CDR2 FQNEAQ (reference sequence). V lost 4 bases and J lost 16, with 14 bases in between. Full variable domain (outside the CDR3, taken from reference TRBV7-9 and TRBJ2-1): DTGVSQNPRHKITKRGQNVTFRCDPISEHNRLYWYRQTLGQGPEFLTYFQNEAQLEKSRLLSDRFSAERPKGSFSTLEIQRTEQGDSAMYLCASSSPREPFFGPGTRLTVL.

This chain joins TRBV4-1 and TRBJ1-3, with 7 bases aligning to TRBD1. The CDR3 runs to 19 residues. The V gene end was trimmed by 3 bases and the J gene end by 3 bases; junction bases not matched to a gene: 17. Germline loops: CDR1 MGHRA, CDR2 YSYEKL. As DNA, the CDR3 is TGCGCCAGCAGCCAGGGCTTATTGCGGCAGGGGGTAGATGGAAACACCATATATTTT. It yields the protein CASSQGLLRQGVDGNTIYF.